The clone carrying this TCR beta chain is medium-sized. Its antigen is not identified. V was clipped by 6 bases and J by 3 bases, with 9 bases between them. CDR1 and CDR2 from the germline V gene are SGHTA and FQGNSA. The CDR3 consists of 13 residues. The data stem from a study of T cells in Graves' hyperthyroidism and ophthalmopathy. Study-level findings and limits: Stable hyperthyroidism and ophthalmopathy were separated using 13 V-J signatures. Model predictions of ophthalmopathy came a median around 7.1 months before onset.

RNA transcripts were the template for amplifying TCR beta CDR3 regions. Primed by the HTBI set, a first-round RT-PCR was run on the TCR CDR3. A single record per CDR3 protein comes from TCRdb applying MiXCR to the multiplex PCR reads. The sample includes approximately 350,000 distinct CDR3 sequences, 12% to 15% of them seen just once. Diagnostic assessment was based on clinical symptoms, serum thyroxine and TRAb, thyroid ultrasound and orbital computed tomography. The TCR was taken from a woman aged 60-70 years with Graves' ophthalmopathy. V is TRBV7-2 and J is TRBJ2-1; D remains ambiguous. Sequencing used blood. The CDR3 spells CASRPTNYNEQFF. The CDR3 coding sequence is TGTGCCAGCAGGCCTACTAACTACAATGAGCAGTTCTTC.